This is a list of T cell receptor beta chains from one sample in a study of a mutant IDH1 vaccine in newly diagnosed glioma. Here immunoSEQ multiplex PCR was the method, and the copy in TCRdb shows in-frame clones only, minus some. The sample records approximately 52,000 clones, around 80% being singletons. This material consisted of PBMCs, taken from a glioma patient treated with radiotherapy, temozolomide or both. The receptors stem from a middle-aged woman with glioma. The conserved cysteine and the conserved F or W are not part of the CDR3 here. D genes are given only for firm matches.

SVVPGATYEQY TRBV29-1 -
ASSPRRGENTEAF TRBV18 -
ASSPRGGNQPQH TRBV6-1 -
ASSPRRERDTQY TRBV4-3 -
ASSPRGENIQY TRBV6-5 -
ASSQESRLDGYT TRBV4-1 -
ASSPPNNLGPNQPQH TRBV18 -
ASSQGLAYEQY TRBV14 -
ATSSSLGVDRGSTDTQY TRBV15 -
ASSLGVDGSPYNSPLH TRBV7-6 -
ASSLGGHGEDEQY TRBV5-6 -
AWSRSGGAYNEQF TRBV30 TRBD2
ASSPMRGEGGELF TRBV6-4 TRBD2
ASSQTADQPQH TRBV7-9 -
ASSEGTTEAF TRBV10-1 -
ASSLALIWGEQY TRBV11-2 -
SVAGYRGQETTNEKLF TRBV29-1 TRBD1
ASSQDLVRTFQETQY TRBV14 -
ASGLVLGTAGNTIY TRBV12-5 TRBD1
ASSLMTGGTGELF TRBV11-2 -
ASSLALRGAANEKLF TRBV7-9 -
ARDGRGETYNEQF TRBV2 -
ASSAGGAMAYEQY TRBV9 TRBD2
ARTTIPPGPHLYEQY TRBV6-4 -
ASSLESAGGTGELF TRBV5-6 TRBD1
ASSSGGYT TRBV7-9 -
ASSPTGTSWEETQY TRBV18 TRBD2
ASSPRGRAWYQETQY TRBV9 -
ASSPGTGDYGYT TRBV18 TRBD1
ASSLGQGIAFGSGYT TRBV5-1 -
ASSPDGMSNQPQH TRBV7-9 -
ASSARGDTQY TRBV7-3 -
SVVGGISTEAF TRBV29-1 -
AWSVHGTYEQY TRBV30 -
ASSLETAVHYGYT TRBV5-1 -
ASSAGMNTEAF TRBV6-4 -
ASESSKNIQY TRBV12-5 -
ASGSSSAGETQY TRBV2 -
AISVGGSPYEQY TRBV10-3 -
ATSRLTGANEKLF TRBV15 TRBD1
ASKEGSGREKLF TRBV10-3 -
ASSLSAVQPQH TRBV4-1 -
ASSFDGAGAYEQY TRBV5-6 -
ASSQVDEQF TRBV7-2 -
ASSLGRLLEAF TRBV7-2 -
AWVIQGAVNTEAF TRBV30 TRBD1
ASSLLQNSPLH TRBV7-2 -
ASSKDSTYYEQY TRBV4-1 -
SLGGRYADTQY TRBV29-1 -
ASSARVGNQPQH TRBV7-6 -
ASSLGGQKRNEQF TRBV5-1 TRBD1
ASSISTFLTGANVLT TRBV19 -